This T cell receptor (beta chain) was sequenced during a study of blood T cell repertoires in COVID-19. Across the whole study: Samples came from the United States, Italy and Spain, spanning acute and convalescent COVID-19. In each case, the material was cDNA or gDNA derived from T cells, B-cell-depleted T cells, or PBMCs.

The CDR3 length is 16 residues. Germline assignment: CDR1 KGHDR and CDR2 SFDVKD. J was trimmed by 3 bases and V by 5 bases; bases with no gene match: 10. Authors' data handling: Reference gene primers were amplified, and this amplification served to estimate nucleated cell counts. Clones were sequenced by immunoSEQ multiplex PCR, and TCRdb holds only the in-frame ones, with some missing. V and J calls and clone size are copied from that table; D and trimming were computed from the DNA. The sample comprises approximately 280,000 clones, approximately 85% of which are singletons, and 5.1% rests with the top ten.

Sequenced material: peripheral blood. The TCR was taken from a man aged 45 to 65 with active or convalescent COVID-19. The V and J genes are TRBV24-1 and TRBJ2-3, with 7 positions matching TRBD2. CDR3 in amino acids: CATSGEGAVITDTQYF. The CDR3, as DNA: TGTGCCACCAGTGGGGAGGGAGCCGTAATAACAGATACGCAGTATTTT.